This T cell receptor beta chain was identified in a study of blood T cell repertoires in COVID-19. This table comes from immunoSEQ multiplex PCR, and its TCRdb copy is limited to in-frame clones, with some not included. This table has 200,000 to 300,000 clones, 86% appearing once. From germline, CDR1 is MNHNY and CDR2 SVGAGI (reference sequence). This CDR3 is built from 15 residues. Trimming took 2 bases from V and 4 from J, leaving 15 bases between them. The TCR originated in a man aged 55 to 70 with acute or convalescent COVID-19. The sample consisted of peripheral blood. The chain carries TRBV6-6 and TRBJ2-7; tentative D call: TRBD2 (5 bases). The CDR3 region is CASSYDTRGGYEQYF. CDR3 in DNA: TGTGCCAGCAGTTACGATACACGGGGTGGGTACGAGCAGTACTTC.